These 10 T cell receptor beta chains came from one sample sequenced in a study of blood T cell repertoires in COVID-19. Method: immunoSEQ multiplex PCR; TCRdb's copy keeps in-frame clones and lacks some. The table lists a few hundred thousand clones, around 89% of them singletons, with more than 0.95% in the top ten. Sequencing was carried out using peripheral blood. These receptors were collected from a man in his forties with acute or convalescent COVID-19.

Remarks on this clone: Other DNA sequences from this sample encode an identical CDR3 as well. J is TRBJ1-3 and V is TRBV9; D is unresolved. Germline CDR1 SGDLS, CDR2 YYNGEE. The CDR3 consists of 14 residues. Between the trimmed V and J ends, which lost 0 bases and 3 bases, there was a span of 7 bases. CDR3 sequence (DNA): TGTGCCAGCAGCGTAGGTGGCGGTGGAAACACCATATATTTT. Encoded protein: CASSVGGGGNTIYF.

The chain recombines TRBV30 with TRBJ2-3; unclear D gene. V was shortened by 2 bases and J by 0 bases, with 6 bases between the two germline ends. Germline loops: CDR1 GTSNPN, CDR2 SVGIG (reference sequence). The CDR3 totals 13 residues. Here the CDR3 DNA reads TGTGCCTGGAGTCCCAGTAGCACAGATACGCAGTATTTT. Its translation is CAWSPSSTDTQYF.

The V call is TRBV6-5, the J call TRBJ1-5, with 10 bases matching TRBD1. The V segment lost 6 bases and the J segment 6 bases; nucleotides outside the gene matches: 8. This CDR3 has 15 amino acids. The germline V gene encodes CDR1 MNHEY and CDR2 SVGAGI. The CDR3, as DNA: TGTGCCAGCAGATTAGGACAGGGGGAGGGTCAGCCCCAGCATTTT. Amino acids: CASRLGQGEGQPQHF.

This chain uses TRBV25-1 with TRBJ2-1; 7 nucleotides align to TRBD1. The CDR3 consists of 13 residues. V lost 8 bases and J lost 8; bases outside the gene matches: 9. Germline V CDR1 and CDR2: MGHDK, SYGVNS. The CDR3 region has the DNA TGTGCCAGCGCCGCCCAGGGGGTCTATGAGCAGTTCTTC. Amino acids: CASAAQGVYEQFF.

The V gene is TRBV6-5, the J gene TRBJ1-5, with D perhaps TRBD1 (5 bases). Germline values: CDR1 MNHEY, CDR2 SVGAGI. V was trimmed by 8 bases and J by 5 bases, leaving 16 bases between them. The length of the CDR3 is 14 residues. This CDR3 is CASHGGKEDQPQHF. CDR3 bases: TGTGCCAGCCACGGGGGGAAGGAGGATCAGCCCCAGCATTTT.

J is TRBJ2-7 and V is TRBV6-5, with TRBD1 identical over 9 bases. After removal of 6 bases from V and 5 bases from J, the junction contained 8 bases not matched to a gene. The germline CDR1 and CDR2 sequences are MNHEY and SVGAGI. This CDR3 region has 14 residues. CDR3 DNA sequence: TGTGCCAGCAGGACAGGGACAGGGTACGACGAGCAGTACTTC. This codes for CASRTGTGYDEQYF.

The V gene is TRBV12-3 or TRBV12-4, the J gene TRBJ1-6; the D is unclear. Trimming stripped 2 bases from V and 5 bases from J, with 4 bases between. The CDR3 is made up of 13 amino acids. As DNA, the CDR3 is TGTGCCAGCAGTTTAACAGATAATTCACCCCTCCACTTT. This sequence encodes CASSLTDNSPLHF.

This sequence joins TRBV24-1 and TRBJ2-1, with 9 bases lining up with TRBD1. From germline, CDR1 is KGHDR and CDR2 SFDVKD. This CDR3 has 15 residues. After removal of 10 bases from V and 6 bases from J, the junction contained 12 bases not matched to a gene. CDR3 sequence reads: CATGSRDRDPNEQFF. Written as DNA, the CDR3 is TGTGCCACAGGAAGCCGGGACAGGGATCCCAATGAGCAGTTCTTC.

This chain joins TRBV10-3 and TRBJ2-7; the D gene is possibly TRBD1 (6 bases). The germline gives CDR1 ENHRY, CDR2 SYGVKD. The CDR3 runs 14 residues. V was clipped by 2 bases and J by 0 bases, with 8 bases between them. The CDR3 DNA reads TGTGCCATCAGTGAGGGACAGAGCTCCTACGAGCAGTACTTC. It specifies CAISEGQSSYEQYF.

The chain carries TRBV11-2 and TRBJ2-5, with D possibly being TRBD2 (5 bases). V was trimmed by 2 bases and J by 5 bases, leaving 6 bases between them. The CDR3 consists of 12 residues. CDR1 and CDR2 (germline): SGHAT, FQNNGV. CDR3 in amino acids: CASSLRRETQYF. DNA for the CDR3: TGTGCCAGCAGCTTACGGAGGGAGACCCAGTACTTC. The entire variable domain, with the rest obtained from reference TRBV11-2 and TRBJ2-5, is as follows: EAGVAQSPRYKIIEKRQSVAFWCNPISGHATLYWYQQILGQGPKLLIQFQNNGVVDDSQLPKDRFSAERLKGVDSTLKIQPAKLEDSAVYLCASSLRRETQYFGPGTRLLVL.